The 25 T cell receptor beta chains in this list originate from one sample, sequenced in a study of control samples from healthy donors and cancer patients. TCRdb's table, derived via immunoSEQ multiplex PCR, lists solely in-frame clones and lacks some. The table shows around 22,000 clones, with approximately 85% occurring only once. Material: PBMCs. The origin of the receptors is a man aged 55 to 70 with head and neck cancer.

Here the CDR3 DNA reads TGTGCCAGCAGTTTCTCCAAAAGCGGGACGAACACCGGGGAGCTGTTTTTT. Its protein product is CASSFSKSGTNTGELFF. This sequence joins TRBV27 and TRBJ2-2, with 7 bases identical to TRBD2. V dropped 3 bases and J dropped 0; count of bases not matched to a gene: 7. The CDR3 extends over 17 amino acids. Germline V gives CDR1 MNHEY, CDR2 SMNVEV (reference sequence).

This rearrangement joins TRBV27 to TRBJ1-1; D is possibly TRBD1 (5 bases). The CDR3 is 14 amino acids. The V end lost 3 bases, the J end lost 5 bases, and 13 bases lay between the germline ends. The germline CDR1 and CDR2 sequences are MNHEY and SMNVEV (reference sequence). The CDR3 protein is CASSFLGEATEAFF. The CDR3 coding sequence is TGTGCCAGCAGTTTTCTGGGGGAGGCGACTGAAGCTTTCTTT.

This chain links TRBV10-1 with TRBJ1-2; TRBD1 aligns across 7 bases. Looked up from germline, CDR1 is WNHNN and CDR2 is SYGVQD (reference sequence). The V segment lost 4 bases and the J segment 8 bases; nucleotides outside the gene matches: 4. The CDR3 consists of 12 residues. CDR3 bases: TGCGCCAGCAGTGCGGACAGGAGAGGCTACACCTTC. The encoded protein is CASSADRRGYTF.

The V call is TRBV5-1, the J call TRBJ2-7; possibly TRBD2 for D (5 bases). There are 14 residues in the CDR3. Germline CDR1 is SGHRS and CDR2 is YFSETQ. V was shortened by 4 bases and J by 3 bases, with 14 bases between the two germline ends. The CDR3 protein is CASSTTGEGYEQYF. In DNA form, the CDR3 reads TGCGCCAGCAGCACCACCGGGGAAGGCTACGAGCAGTACTTC. The full variable domain, completed using reference TRBV5-1 and TRBJ2-7, is KAGVTQTPRYLIKTRGQQVTLSCSPISGHRSVSWYQQTPGQGLQFLFEYFSETQRNKGNFPGRFSGRQFSNSRSEMNVSTLELGDSALYLCASSTTGEGYEQYFGPGTRLTVT.

This chain joins TRBV30 and TRBJ2-6; TRBD1 or TRBD2 may be the D gene (5 bases each). Germline CDR1 GTSNPN, CDR2 SVGIG (reference sequence). V was cut by 3 bases and J by 0 bases, with 9 bases left in between. This CDR3 is 15 amino acids long. The CDR3: CAWRRGSSGANVLTF. CDR3 DNA sequence: TGTGCCTGGAGGAGGGGAAGCTCTGGGGCCAACGTCCTGACTTTC.

J is TRBJ1-1 and V is TRBV12-3 or TRBV12-4; perhaps TRBD1 as D (5 bases). The CDR3 runs to 11 residues. Trimming shortened V by 2 bases and J by 10 bases, and 8 bases separated the two germline ends. The CDR3, as DNA: TGTGCCAGCAGTTTAAAGGGGCTAGCTTTCTTT. Translated: CASSLKGLAFF.

This clone was found a few times. The chain recombines TRBV6-5 with TRBJ1-6, with 8 bases lining up with TRBD1. Germline V CDR1 and CDR2: MNHEY, SVGAGI. The CDR3 is made up of 15 amino acids. After removal of 5 bases from V and 5 bases from J, the junction contained 5 bases not matched to a gene. DNA of the CDR3: TGTGCCAGCAGTCCTAGACAGGGGCATAATTCACCCCTCCACTTT. Translated: CASSPRQGHNSPLHF.

This chain links TRBV3-1 (or the pseudogene TRBV3-2) with TRBJ2-5; D is possibly TRBD2 (5 bases). This CDR3 comprises 13 residues. CDR1 and CDR2 (germline): LGHDT, YNNKEL (reference sequence). V was cut by 4 bases and J by 5 bases, with 11 bases left in between. The DNA of the CDR3 is TGTGCCAGCAGCCCCGGGGTGGGGGAGACCCAGTACTTC. Translating it yields CASSPGVGETQYF.

V is TRBV21-1 and J is TRBJ2-7; the D call TRBD2 from the table was never checked on the DNA. TRBV21-1 has pseudogene status. This CDR3 spans 13 amino acids. For the CDR3, the DNA is TGTGCCAGTACTCCGGGACTATCTTCCGAGCAGTACGTC. Its translation: CASTPGLSSEQYV.

The rearrangement joins TRBV7-2 to TRBJ2-3; 7 bases map to TRBD2. Germline V gene data show CDR1 as SGHTA and CDR2 as FQGNSA. This CDR3 has 14 amino acids. The ends lost 1 base at V and 12 bases at J; junction bases unmatched: 10. Here the CDR3 reads CASSLGRETAPQYF. Here the CDR3 DNA reads TGTGCCAGCAGCTTAGGGCGGGAGACGGCCCCCCAGTATTTT.

The CDR3 DNA is TGTGCCAGCAGCTTAGTAGGCAGGGGCTTCACAGATACGCAGTATTTT. It translates to CASSLVGRGFTDTQYF. The V call is TRBV7-2, the J call TRBJ2-3; the D gene is possibly TRBD1 (6 bases). From germline, CDR1 is SGHTA and CDR2 FQGNSA. The CDR3 sequence is 16 residues long. Trimming cost V 1 base and J 2 bases, with 13 bases left between them.

The gene calls are TRBV2 and TRBJ2-2; TRBD2 agrees at 8 bases. The CDR3 is 14 residues long. V trimming: 7 bases; J trimming: 6 bases; junction bases outside the gene matches: 7. CDR1 is SNHLY, CDR2 FYNNEI, per germline. The CDR3 nucleotides are TGTGCCAGCATCGGGACTAGGGTCTCCGGGGAGCTGTTTTTT. Its translation: CASIGTRVSGELFF. Complete variable domain (other parts from reference TRBV2 and TRBJ2-2): EPEVTQTPSHQVTQMGQEVILRCVPISNHLYFYWYRQILGQKVEFLVSFYNNEISEKSEIFDDQFSVERPDGSNFTLKIRSTKLEDSAMYFCASIGTRVSGELFFGEGSRLTVL.

As DNA, the CDR3 is TGTGCCAGCAGGGGAGCGGGAGGCACAGATACGCAGTATTTT. It encodes CASRGAGGTDTQYF. The chain joins TRBV9 to TRBJ2-3, with TRBD2 matching 8 bases. The junction had 3 bases not matched to a gene; V was cut back by 5 bases and J by 1 base. The CDR3 has 14 residues. The germline CDR1 and CDR2 sequences are SGDLS and YYNGEE.

This clone was seen a handful of times. The V gene is TRBV27, the J gene TRBJ2-7; 9 nucleotides align to TRBD2. The CDR3 runs to 14 residues. With V trimmed by 5 bases and J by 3 bases, 5 bases remained unmatched. CDR1 and CDR2 (germline): MNHEY, SMNVEV (reference sequence). The chain's CDR3 is CASSPSAGGYEQYV. Written as DNA, the CDR3 is TGTGCCAGCAGTCCTTCAGCGGGAGGCTACGAGCAGTACGTC.

This rearrangement joins TRBV5-5 to TRBJ1-4; 7 nucleotides agree with TRBD1. Per germline, CDR1 SGHKS and CDR2 YYEKEE (reference sequence). There are 17 residues in the CDR3. Germline trimming cut 0 bases from V and 7 bases from J; bases unmatched to any gene: 12. The CDR3 here is CASSLAPGQQGVEKLFF. For the CDR3, the DNA is TGTGCCAGCAGCTTGGCACCGGGACAGCAAGGCGTTGAAAAACTGTTTTTT.

The chain combines TRBV27 with TRBJ1-1; D uncertain. The CDR3 contains 15 residues. Germline V lookup: CDR1 MNHEY, CDR2 SMNVEV (reference sequence). Deletions cut 0 bases from V and 7 bases from J, with 15 bases between. CDR3 sequence: CASSLSPREGHEAFF. CDR3 nucleotide sequence: TGTGCCAGCAGTTTATCCCCCCGGGAAGGGCATGAAGCTTTCTTT.

The chain links TRBV19 to TRBJ1-6, with D perhaps matching TRBD1 (5 bases). The V end was cut by 5 bases, the J end by 10 bases, with 18 bases between. Germline loops: CDR1 LNHDA, CDR2 SQIVND (reference sequence). The CDR3 is 15 residues long. CDR3 DNA: TGTGCCAGTAGTTCCTCCGGGACCCTCGGATCACCCCTCCACTTT. Amino acids: CASSSSGTLGSPLHF.

For the CDR3, the DNA is TGCGCCAGCAGCTACATCACAGGGAACTATGGCTACACCTTC. Protein product: CASSYITGNYGYTF. The rearrangement joins TRBV5-1 to TRBJ1-2; TRBD1 is a possible D gene (6 bases). The CDR3 runs 14 residues. CDR1 and CDR2 from the germline V gene are SGHRS and YFSETQ. The V end lost 3 bases, the J end lost 2 bases, and 11 bases lay between the germline ends. Variable domain in full (rest from reference TRBV5-1 and TRBJ1-2): KAGVTQTPRYLIKTRGQQVTLSCSPISGHRSVSWYQQTPGQGLQFLFEYFSETQRNKGNFPGRFSGRQFSNSRSEMNVSTLELGDSALYLCASSYITGNYGYTFGSGTRLTVV.

This chain links TRBV7-9 with TRBJ2-5, with D possibly TRBD1 on 6 matching bases. This CDR3 region has 15 residues. The ends were cut back, 7 bases at V and 3 bases at J, with 18 bases in the middle. In germline, CDR1 is SEHNR, CDR2 FQNEAQ (reference sequence). CDR3 sequence (DNA): TGTGCCAGCACCCCGTGGGGGCCCACCAAAGAGACCCAGTACTTC. Amino acid sequence: CASTPWGPTKETQYF. The full variable domain, rest sourced from reference TRBV7-9 and TRBJ2-5, is DTGVSQNPRHKITKRGQNVTFRCDPISEHNRLYWYRQTLGQGPEFLTYFQNEAQLEKSRLLSDRFSAERPKGSFSTLEIQRTEQGDSAMYLCASTPWGPTKETQYFGPGTRLLVL.

The V gene is TRBV6-6, the J gene TRBJ2-1, with 8 bases lining up with TRBD2. Germline V gene sequence: CDR1 MNHNY, CDR2 SVGAGI (reference sequence). After removal of 5 bases from V and 2 bases from J, the junction contained 5 bases not matched to a gene. The CDR3 covers 15 residues. The CDR3 DNA follows: TGTGCCAGCAGTCCGAGCGGGAGCACCTACAATGAGCAGTTCTTC. Its protein product is CASSPSGSTYNEQFF.

V usage is TRBV4-2 and J usage is TRBJ2-1; 9 bases match TRBD2. Germline V gives CDR1 LGHNA, CDR2 YNFKEQ. The CDR3 has 18 amino acids. V trimming: 1 base; J trimming: 1 base; junction bases outside the gene matches: 8. The CDR3: CASSQVGRLAASYNEQFF. The DNA for the CDR3 is TGTGCCAGCAGCCAAGTAGGTCGACTAGCGGCATCCTACAATGAGCAGTTCTTC.

The chain uses TRBV11-2 and TRBJ1-6; D may be TRBD1 (6 bases). The CDR3 consists of 15 residues. Germline V gene data show CDR1 as SGHAT and CDR2 as FQNNGV. The V gene lost 4 bases and the J gene lost 7 bases, with 14 bases spanning the gap. The CDR3 is CASSSLGGTNSPLHF. The CDR3 DNA sequence: TGTGCCAGCAGCTCTCTAGGGGGGACGAATTCACCCCTCCACTTT.

The chain uses TRBV19 and TRBJ2-2; D is unresolved. The CDR3 extends over 13 amino acids. In germline, CDR1 is LNHDA, CDR2 SQIVND (reference sequence). V lost 6 bases and J 1 base, leaving 6 bases between the germline ends. CDR3 bases: TGTGCCAGTAGACCCCGGAACACCGGGGAGCTGTTTTTT. Translating gives CASRPRNTGELFF.

V is TRBV11-2 and J is TRBJ2-7, with 7 bases identical to TRBD2. Germline loops: CDR1 SGHAT, CDR2 FQNNGV. The CDR3 covers 15 residues. Unmatched junction bases numbered 4, after V lost 0 bases and J lost 2 bases. The CDR3 nucleotides are TGTGCCAGCAGCTTAGATAGCGGGCCTCCCTACGAGCAGTACGTC. Amino acid sequence: CASSLDSGPPYEQYV.

The J gene is TRBJ2-1, the V gene TRBV19, with D unclear. The germline CDR1 and CDR2 sequences are LNHDA and SQIVND (reference sequence). This CDR3 is 16 amino acids long. V shed 5 bases and J shed 1 base, with 15 bases lying between them. DNA for the CDR3: TGTGCCAGTAGTCCGAAAGGAGTCGGGTCCTACAATGAGCAGTTCTTC. Its translation: CASSPKGVGSYNEQFF.